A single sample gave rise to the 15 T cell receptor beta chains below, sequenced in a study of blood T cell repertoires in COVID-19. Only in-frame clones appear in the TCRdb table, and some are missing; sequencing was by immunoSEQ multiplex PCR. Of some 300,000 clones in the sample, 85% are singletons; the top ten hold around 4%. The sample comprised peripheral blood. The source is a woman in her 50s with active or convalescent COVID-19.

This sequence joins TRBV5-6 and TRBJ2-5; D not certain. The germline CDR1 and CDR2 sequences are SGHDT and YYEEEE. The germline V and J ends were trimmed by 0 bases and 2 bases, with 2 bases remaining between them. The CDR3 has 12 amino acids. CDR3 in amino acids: CASSLAQETQYF. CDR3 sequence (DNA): TGTGCCAGCAGCTTGGCACAAGAGACCCAGTACTTC. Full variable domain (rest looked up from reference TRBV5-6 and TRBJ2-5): DAGVTQSPTHLIKTRGQQVTLRCSPKSGHDTVSWYQQALGQGPQFIFQYYEEEERQRGNFPDRFSGHQFPNYSSELNVNALLLGDSALYLCASSLAQETQYFGPGTRLLVL.

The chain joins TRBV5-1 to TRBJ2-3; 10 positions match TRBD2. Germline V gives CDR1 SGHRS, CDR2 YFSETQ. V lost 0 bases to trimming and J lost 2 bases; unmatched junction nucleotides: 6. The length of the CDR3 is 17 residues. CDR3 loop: CASSLGTSGTPTDTQYF. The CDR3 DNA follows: TGCGCCAGCAGCTTGGGAACTAGCGGGACCCCCACAGATACGCAGTATTTT.

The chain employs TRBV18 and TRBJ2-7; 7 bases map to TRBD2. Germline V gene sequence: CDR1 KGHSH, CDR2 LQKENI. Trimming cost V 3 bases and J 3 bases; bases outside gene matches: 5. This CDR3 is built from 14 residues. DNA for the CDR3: TGTGCCAGCTCACCGGAGGCTAGCGGCTACGAGCAGTACTTC. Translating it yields CASSPEASGYEQYF. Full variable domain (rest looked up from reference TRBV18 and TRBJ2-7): NAGVMQNPRHLVRRRGQEARLRCSPMKGHSHVYWYRQLPEEGLKFMVYLQKENIIDESGMPKERFSAEFPKEGPSILRIQQVVRGDSAAYFCASSPEASGYEQYFGPGTRLTVT.

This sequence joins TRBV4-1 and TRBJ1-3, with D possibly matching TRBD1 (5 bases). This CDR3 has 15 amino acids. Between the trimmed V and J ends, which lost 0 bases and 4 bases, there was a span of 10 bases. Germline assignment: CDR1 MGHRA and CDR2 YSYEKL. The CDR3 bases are TGCGCCAGCAGCCAAGATAGGGGTGCCGGAAACACCATATATTTT. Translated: CASSQDRGAGNTIYF.

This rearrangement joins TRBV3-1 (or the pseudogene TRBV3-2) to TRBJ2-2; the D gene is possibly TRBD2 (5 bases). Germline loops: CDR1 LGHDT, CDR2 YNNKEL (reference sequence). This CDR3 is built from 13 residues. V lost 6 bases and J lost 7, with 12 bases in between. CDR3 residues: CASRLEGYGELFF. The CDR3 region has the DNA TGTGCCAGCAGACTAGAGGGTTACGGGGAGCTGTTTTTT.

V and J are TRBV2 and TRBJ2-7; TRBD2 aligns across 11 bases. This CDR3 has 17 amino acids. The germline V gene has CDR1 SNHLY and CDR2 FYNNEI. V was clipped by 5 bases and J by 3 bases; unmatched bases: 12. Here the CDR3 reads CASSWGRPTSGSYEQYF. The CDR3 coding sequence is TGTGCCAGCAGTTGGGGGCGGCCCACTAGCGGGAGCTACGAGCAGTACTTC.

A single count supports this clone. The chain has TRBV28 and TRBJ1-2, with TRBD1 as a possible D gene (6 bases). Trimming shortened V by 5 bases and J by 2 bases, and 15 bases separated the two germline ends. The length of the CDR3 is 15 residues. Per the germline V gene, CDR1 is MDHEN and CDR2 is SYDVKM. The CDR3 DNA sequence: TGTGCCAGCAGTACCTCGGCGGGGGGCAACTATGGCTACACCTTC. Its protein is CASSTSAGGNYGYTF.

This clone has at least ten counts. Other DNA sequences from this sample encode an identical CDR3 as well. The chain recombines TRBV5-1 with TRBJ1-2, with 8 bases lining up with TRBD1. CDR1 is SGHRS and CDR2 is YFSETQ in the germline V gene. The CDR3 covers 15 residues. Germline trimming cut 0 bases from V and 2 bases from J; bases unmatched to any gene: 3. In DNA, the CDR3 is TGCGCCAGCAGCTTGGTGTCAGGGGGCAACTATGGCTACACCTTC. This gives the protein CASSLVSGGNYGYTF. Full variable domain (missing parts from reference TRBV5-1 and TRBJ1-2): KAGVTQTPRYLIKTRGQQVTLSCSPISGHRSVSWYQQTPGQGLQFLFEYFSETQRNKGNFPGRFSGRQFSNSRSEMNVSTLELGDSALYLCASSLVSGGNYGYTFGSGTRLTVV.

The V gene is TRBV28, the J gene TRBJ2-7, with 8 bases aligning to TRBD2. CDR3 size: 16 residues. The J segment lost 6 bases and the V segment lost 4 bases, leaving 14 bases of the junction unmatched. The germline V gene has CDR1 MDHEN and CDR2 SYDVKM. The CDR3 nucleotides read TGTGCCAGCAGTTCCATTTCGAGCGGGAGCAAGTCCGAGCAGTACTTC. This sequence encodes CASSSISSGSKSEQYF.

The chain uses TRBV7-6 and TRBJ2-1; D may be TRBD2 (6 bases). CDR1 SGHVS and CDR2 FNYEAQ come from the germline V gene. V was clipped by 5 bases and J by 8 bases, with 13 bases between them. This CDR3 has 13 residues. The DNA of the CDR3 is TGTGCCAGCAGCCGCGGAGGGCCGTATGAGCAGTTCTTC. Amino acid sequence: CASSRGGPYEQFF.

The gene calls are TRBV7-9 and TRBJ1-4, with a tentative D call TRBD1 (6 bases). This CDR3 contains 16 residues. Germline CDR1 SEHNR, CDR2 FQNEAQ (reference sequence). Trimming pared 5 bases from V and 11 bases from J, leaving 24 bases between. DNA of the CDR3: TGTGCCAGCAGCACCCCAAAGTCAGGGGTAGACTGGAAACTGTTTTTT. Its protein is CASSTPKSGVDWKLFF.

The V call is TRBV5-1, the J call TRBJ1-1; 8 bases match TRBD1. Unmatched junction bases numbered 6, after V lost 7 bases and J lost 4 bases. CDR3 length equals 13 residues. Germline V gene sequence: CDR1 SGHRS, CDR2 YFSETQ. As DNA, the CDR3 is TGCGCCAGCCTCAGGGGGCCGGGCACTGAAGCTTTCTTT. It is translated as CASLRGPGTEAFF.

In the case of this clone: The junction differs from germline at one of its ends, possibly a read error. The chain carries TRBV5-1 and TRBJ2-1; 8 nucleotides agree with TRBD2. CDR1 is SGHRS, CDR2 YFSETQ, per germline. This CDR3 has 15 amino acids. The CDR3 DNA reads TGCGCCCGCAGCCCCCGGCCGGGAGGGGGGAATGAGCAGTTCTTC. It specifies CARSPRPGGGNEQFF. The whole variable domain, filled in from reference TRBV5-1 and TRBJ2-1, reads KAGVTQTPRYLIKTRGQQVTLSCSPISGHRSVSWYQQTPGQGLQFLFEYFSETQRNKGNFPGRFSGRQFSNSRSEMNVSTLELGDSALYLCARSPRPGGGNEQFFGPGTRLTVL.

CDR3 in amino acids: CASSSGTGSRGYTF. Here the CDR3 DNA reads TGTGCCAGCAGCTCAGGGACAGGTTCTCGAGGCTACACCTTC. The chain is built from TRBV7-2 and TRBJ1-2; 8 bases are shared with TRBD1. The junction had 9 bases not matched to a gene; V was cut back by 4 bases and J by 8 bases. The CDR3 is made up of 14 amino acids. Germline-derived CDR1 and CDR2 are SGHTA and FQGNSA. The full variable domain, in which reference TRBV7-2 and TRBJ1-2 provide the parts outside the CDR3, is GAGVSQSPSNKVTEKGKDVELRCDPISGHTALYWYRQSLGQGLEFLIYFQGNSAPDKSGLPSDRFSAERTGGSVSTLTIQRTQQEDSAVYLCASSSGTGSRGYTFGSGTRLTVV.

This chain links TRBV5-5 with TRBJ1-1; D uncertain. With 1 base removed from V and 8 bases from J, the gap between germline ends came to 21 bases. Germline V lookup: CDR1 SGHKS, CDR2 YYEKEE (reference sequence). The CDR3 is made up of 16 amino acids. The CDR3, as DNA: TGTGCCAGCAGCTTGAGAGTACAGTCACCCCCGGGGGAAGCTTTCTTT. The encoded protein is CASSLRVQSPPGEAFF. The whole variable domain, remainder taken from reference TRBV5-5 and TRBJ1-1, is DAGVTQSPTHLIKTRGQQVTLRCSPISGHKSVSWYQQVLGQGPQFIFQYYEKEERGRGNFPDRFSARQFPNYSSELNVNALLLGDSALYLCASSLRVQSPPGEAFFGQGTRLTVV.